A selection of T cell receptor beta chains follows, all from one sample in a study of shared clonotypes between healthy human individuals. Sequencing was performed with immunoSEQ multiplex PCR; in TCRdb, only in-frame clones are kept and a portion is missing. The sample records over 2,000,000 clones, around 95% being singletons. The sequencing input was naive CD8+ T cells from PBMCs. The source is a young man in good health. Some clones in this sample may be carry-over from other donors' samples. The CDR3 runs from the conserved cysteine through the conserved F or W. The size of a clone is reported for some rows only, either as once, few or many, or as a class for expanded clones.

CASSYGDPSSYEQYF	TRBV6-5	TRBJ2-7	few
CASIPTGRRNTIYF	TRBV2	TRBJ1-3	.
CASSPRQGSYEQYF	TRBV7-2	TRBJ2-7	.
CASSLGRSTDTQYF	TRBV5-1	TRBJ2-3	.
CATSKSNTGELFF	TRBV15	TRBJ2-2	.
CASSSGQGIYEQYF	TRBV6-5	TRBJ2-7	.
CASSLTIHSQEYEQYF	TRBV28	.	.
CASSPWGLAGNIQYF	TRBV19	TRBJ2-4	.
CASSQESQWGAGEQYF	TRBV14	TRBJ2-7	once
CASKQGFGNTIYF	TRBV5-6	TRBJ1-3	.
CASSIGPGETQYF	TRBV19	TRBJ2-5	.
CASSFGGVSTDTQYF	TRBV9	TRBJ2-3	.
CASGTAASSSYEQYF	TRBV28	TRBJ2-7	.
CASSPRAHRQTGELFF	TRBV19	TRBJ2-2	.
CASTPTSYSTDTQYF	TRBV27	TRBJ2-3	once